The 20 T cell receptor beta chains given below trace back to one sample, sequenced in a study of blood T cell repertoires in COVID-19. Repertoires were generated with immunoSEQ multiplex PCR, while TCRdb's copy carries only in-frame clones and drops some. The table shows 500,000 or so clones, with roughly nine tenths occurring only once. The sequencing sample was made of PBMCs or T cells enriched from blood (not recorded which). The receptors come from a woman between 18 and 29 years old who had recovered from COVID-19.

This clone was seen just once. This chain uses TRBV5-1 with TRBJ1-2; D is unclear. Trimming cost V 4 bases and J 6 bases, with 19 bases left between them. The CDR3 length is 15 residues. Germline loops: CDR1 SGHRS, CDR2 YFSETQ. This CDR3 is CASSPDLTGADGYTF. In DNA form, the CDR3 reads TGCGCCAGCAGCCCCGACTTAACCGGAGCCGATGGCTACACCTTC. Drawing the rest from reference TRBV5-1 and TRBJ1-2, the complete variable domain is KAGVTQTPRYLIKTRGQQVTLSCSPISGHRSVSWYQQTPGQGLQFLFEYFSETQRNKGNFPGRFSGRQFSNSRSEMNVSTLELGDSALYLCASSPDLTGADGYTFGSGTRLTVV.

This clone appeared a single time. V gene TRBV4-1 combines with J gene TRBJ2-6; no definite D call. Per the germline V gene, CDR1 is MGHRA and CDR2 is YSYEKL. The CDR3 has 14 amino acids. Between the trimmed V and J ends, which lost 0 bases and 4 bases, there was a span of 4 bases. The CDR3 here is CASSQDRGANVLTF. The CDR3 nucleotides read TGCGCCAGCAGCCAAGATCGGGGGGCCAACGTCCTGACTTTC.

The gene calls are TRBV7-2 and TRBJ2-7; 7 nucleotides agree with TRBD2. CDR1 is SGHTA and CDR2 is FQGNSA in the germline V gene. J was trimmed by 3 bases and V by 4 bases; bases with no gene match: 9. The CDR3 covers 15 residues. CDR3 nucleotides: TGTGCCAGCAGCTCCGGGCGGGGGATTGACTACGAGCAGTACTTC. Translating gives CASSSGRGIDYEQYF.

The rearrangement joins TRBV19 to TRBJ2-6, with TRBD2 identical over 7 bases. Germline V gene data show CDR1 as LNHDA and CDR2 as SQIVND (reference sequence). The CDR3 has 17 amino acids. Trimming at V came to 5 bases and at J to 0 bases, leaving 7 bases not matched to a gene. Written as DNA, the CDR3 is TGTGCCAGTAGTGGGGAGGGCCGCCGCTCTGGGGCCAACGTCCTGACTTTC. Protein: CASSGEGRRSGANVLTF.

Only one count was recorded for this clone. This sequence joins TRBV3-1 (or the pseudogene TRBV3-2) and TRBJ1-5, with unresolved D. Trimming pared 1 base from V and 4 bases from J, leaving 8 bases between. The CDR3 spans 14 residues. Germline CDR1 and CDR2: LGHDT and YNNKEL (reference sequence). Here the CDR3 reads CASSQGPWNQPQHF. The DNA for the CDR3 is TGTGCCAGCAGCCAAGGGCCATGGAATCAGCCCCAGCATTTT.

This chain uses TRBV5-1 with TRBJ1-2; 9 bases align to TRBD1. This CDR3 comprises 16 residues. Trimming at V came to 0 bases and at J to 4 bases, leaving 7 bases not matched to a gene. CDR1 SGHRS and CDR2 YFSETQ come from the germline V gene. The CDR3, as DNA: TGCGCCAGCAGCTTGGAGGGGGGGACAGGGACCTATGGCTACACCTTC. As protein: CASSLEGGTGTYGYTF.

V usage is TRBV12-5 and J usage is TRBJ2-2, with D possibly TRBD2 on 6 matching bases. Germline CDR1 and CDR2: LGHNT and FRNRAP. V was cut by 1 base and J by 7 bases, with 19 bases left in between. The CDR3 length is 17 residues. CDR3 amino acids: CASGLARSGVPRGELFF. CDR3 sequence (DNA): TGTGCTAGTGGTTTGGCACGATCGGGAGTTCCCCGCGGGGAGCTGTTTTTT.

J is TRBJ2-5 and V is TRBV19; D not resolved. V was shortened by 7 bases and J by 5 bases, with 8 bases between the two germline ends. This CDR3 has 11 residues. Germline CDR1 reads LNHDA; CDR2 reads SQIVND (reference sequence). For the CDR3, the DNA is TGTGCCAGTAATACAACGGAGACCCAGTACTTC. This translates into CASNTTETQYF.

This clone was seen once. The J gene is TRBJ1-2, the V gene TRBV20-1, with D unclear. The CDR3 spans 11 residues. The germline V gene encodes CDR1 DFQATT and CDR2 SNEGSKA (reference sequence). Trimming left V 3 bases short and J 6 bases short, with 8 bases between. In DNA, the CDR3 is TGCAGTGCTAGTCGGGGTGATGGCTACACCTTC. Its protein is CSASRGDGYTF.

Here the CDR3 reads CASPGKQYF. CDR3 nucleotide sequence: TGTGCCTCCCCAGGTAAGCAGTACTTC. The V call is TRBV24-1, the J call TRBJ2-7; D not resolved. Between the trimmed V and J ends, which lost 12 bases and 8 bases, there was a span of 10 bases. The germline CDR1 and CDR2 sequences are KGHDR and SFDVKD. This CDR3 spans 9 amino acids.

A single count supports this clone. This chain joins TRBV4-2 and TRBJ1-4, with D perhaps matching TRBD1 (5 bases). The V and J ends lost 0 bases and 5 bases respectively, with 13 bases between them. The CDR3 spans 16 residues. Germline V CDR1 and CDR2: LGHNA, YNFKEQ. For the CDR3, the DNA is TGTGCCAGCAGCCAAGACCAGGGTTGGGGCAATGAAAAACTGTTTTTT. Translation: CASSQDQGWGNEKLFF.

The rearrangement links TRBV12-3 or TRBV12-4 to TRBJ1-2; the D gene is possibly TRBD1 (5 bases). V was trimmed by 4 bases and J by 3 bases, leaving 9 bases between them. There are 13 residues in the CDR3. The CDR3 sequence: CASSYRQYYGYTF. CDR3 sequence (DNA): TGTGCCAGCAGTTACAGACAGTACTATGGCTACACCTTC.

This rearrangement joins TRBV19 to TRBJ2-3; possible D gene TRBD2, 7 bases. CDR3 length: 15 residues. Germline values: CDR1 LNHDA, CDR2 SQIVND (reference sequence). V lost 4 bases and J 9 bases, leaving 20 bases between the germline ends. The CDR3 loop is CASSTFGGGHGTQYF. CDR3 coding DNA: TGTGCCAGTAGTACCTTTGGCGGGGGCCACGGGACGCAGTATTTT.

This chain links TRBV9 with TRBJ1-2, with 7 bases fitting TRBD1. Germline CDR1 and CDR2: SGDLS and YYNGEE. V gave up 6 bases and J gave up 4 bases; unmatched junction bases: 3. This CDR3 spans 12 amino acids. The CDR3 spells CASNRGPYGYTF. The CDR3 region has the DNA TGTGCCAGCAATAGGGGGCCCTATGGCTACACCTTC.

The chain carries TRBV19 and TRBJ2-7; tentatively, D is TRBD2 (5 bases). In germline, CDR1 is LNHDA, CDR2 SQIVND (reference sequence). The germline V and J ends were trimmed by 3 bases and 5 bases, with 14 bases remaining between them. The CDR3 is 14 residues long. The CDR3 region has the DNA TGTGCCAGTAGTATTAGCGACTACAATAACGAGCAGTACTTC. Its protein is CASSISDYNNEQYF. Together with reference TRBV19 and TRBJ2-7, the CDR3 gives the full variable domain: DGGITQSPKYLFRKEGQNVTLSCEQNLNHDAMYWYRQDPGQGLRLIYYSQIVNDFQKGDIAEGYSVSREKKESFPLTVTSAQKNPTAFYLCASSISDYNNEQYFGPGTRLTVT.

This chain links TRBV29-1 with TRBJ2-5; 8 bases are a match to TRBD1. In germline, CDR1 is SQVTM, CDR2 ANQGSEA. The CDR3 is 11 amino acids. V was pared by 7 bases and J by 4 bases, with 2 bases of the junction left unmatched. This CDR3 reads CSATGGETQYF. The CDR3, as DNA: TGCAGCGCCACAGGGGGAGAGACCCAGTACTTC.

This clone showed up just a few times. The junction differs from germline at one of its ends, possibly a read error. The chain carries TRBV12-3 or TRBV12-4 and TRBJ2-6; the D is unclear. The CDR3 consists of 13 residues. The CDR3 reads CASSLLRHNGLTF. CDR3 nucleotides: TGTGCCAGCAGTCTATTGAGGCACAACGGCCTGACTTTC.

This clone was seen a single time. This chain connects TRBV7-2 to TRBJ1-2; 7 bases agree with TRBD1. From germline, CDR1 is SGHTA and CDR2 FQGNSA. CDR3 length equals 15 residues. With 3 bases clipped from V and 1 base from J, the junction kept 5 bases outside the gene matches. The CDR3 sequence is CASSLAGTDNYGYTF. In DNA, the CDR3 is TGTGCCAGCAGCTTGGCCGGGACAGATAACTATGGCTACACCTTC. The full variable domain, with the rest looked up from reference TRBV7-2 and TRBJ1-2, is GAGVSQSPSNKVTEKGKDVELRCDPISGHTALYWYRQSLGQGLEFLIYFQGNSAPDKSGLPSDRFSAERTGGSVSTLTIQRTQQEDSAVYLCASSLAGTDNYGYTFGSGTRLTVV.

The chain employs TRBV28 and TRBJ1-4; tentative D call: TRBD1 (5 bases). The V gene lost 7 bases and the J gene lost 4 bases, with 16 bases spanning the gap. Germline assignment: CDR1 MDHEN and CDR2 SYDVKM. This CDR3 region has 15 residues. The CDR3 region is CASIAEGQFNEKLFF. CDR3 in DNA: TGTGCCAGCATCGCGGAGGGGCAGTTTAATGAAAAACTGTTTTTT.

The CDR3 DNA follows: TGTGCCAGCAGTTACGGCGTCAGGGGGCGGGAAAAACTGTTTTTT. Translated: CASSYGVRGREKLFF. The gene calls are TRBV6-5 and TRBJ1-4; 8 nucleotides align to TRBD1. From germline, CDR1 is MNHEY and CDR2 SVGAGI. The CDR3 spans 15 residues. The J segment lost 8 bases and the V segment lost 2 bases, leaving 7 bases of the junction unmatched.